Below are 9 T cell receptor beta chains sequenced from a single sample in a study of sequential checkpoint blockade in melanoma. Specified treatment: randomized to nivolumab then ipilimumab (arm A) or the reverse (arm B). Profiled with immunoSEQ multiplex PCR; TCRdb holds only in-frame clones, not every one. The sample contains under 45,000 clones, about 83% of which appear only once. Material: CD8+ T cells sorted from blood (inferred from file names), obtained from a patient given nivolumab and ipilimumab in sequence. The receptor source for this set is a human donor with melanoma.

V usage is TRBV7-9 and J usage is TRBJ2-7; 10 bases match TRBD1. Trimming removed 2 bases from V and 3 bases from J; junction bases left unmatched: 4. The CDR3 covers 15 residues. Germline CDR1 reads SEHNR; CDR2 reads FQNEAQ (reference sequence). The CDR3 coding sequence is TGTGCCAGCAGCTTACCGGGACAGGGGATCTACGAGCAGTACTTC. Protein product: CASSLPGQGIYEQYF.

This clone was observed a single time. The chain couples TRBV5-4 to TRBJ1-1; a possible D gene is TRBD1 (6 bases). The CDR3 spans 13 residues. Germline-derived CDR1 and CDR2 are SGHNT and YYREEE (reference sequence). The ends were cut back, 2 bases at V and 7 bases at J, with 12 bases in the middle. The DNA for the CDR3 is TGTGCCAGCAGCTTACAGGGTTTTGTTGAAGCTTTCTTT. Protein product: CASSLQGFVEAFF.

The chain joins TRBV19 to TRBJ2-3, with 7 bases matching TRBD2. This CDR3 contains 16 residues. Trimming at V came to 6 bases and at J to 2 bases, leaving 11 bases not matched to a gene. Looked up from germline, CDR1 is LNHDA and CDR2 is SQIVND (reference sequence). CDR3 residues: CASRAGVVGYTDTQYF. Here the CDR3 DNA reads TGTGCCAGTAGGGCGGGAGTAGTGGGGTACACAGATACGCAGTATTTT.

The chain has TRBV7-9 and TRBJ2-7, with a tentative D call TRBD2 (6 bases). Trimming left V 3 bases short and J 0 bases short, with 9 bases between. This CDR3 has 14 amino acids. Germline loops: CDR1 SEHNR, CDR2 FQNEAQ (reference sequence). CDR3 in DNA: TGTGCCAGCAGCTTCCCCGGGAGCTCCTACGAGCAGTACTTC. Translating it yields CASSFPGSSYEQYF.

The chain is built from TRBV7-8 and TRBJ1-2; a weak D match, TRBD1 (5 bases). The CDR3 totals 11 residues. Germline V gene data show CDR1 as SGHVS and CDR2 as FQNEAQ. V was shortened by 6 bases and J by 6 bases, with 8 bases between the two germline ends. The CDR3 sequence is CASRGGDGYTF. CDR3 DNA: TGTGCCAGCAGGGGGGGGGATGGCTACACCTTC.

In nucleotides, the CDR3 is TGCAGCGCACAGCACCCGTCAACGTACGAGCAGTACTTC. It specifies CSAQHPSTYEQYF. This chain joins TRBV29-1 and TRBJ2-7, with D hard to call. CDR3 length equals 13 residues. The germline V gene encodes CDR1 SQVTM and CDR2 ANQGSEA. Trimming cost V 7 bases and J 4 bases, with 17 bases left between them.

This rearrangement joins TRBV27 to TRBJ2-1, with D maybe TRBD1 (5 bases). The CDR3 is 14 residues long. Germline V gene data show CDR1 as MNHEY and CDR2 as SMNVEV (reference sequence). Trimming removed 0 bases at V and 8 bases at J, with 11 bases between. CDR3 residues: CASSLSSGLDEQFF. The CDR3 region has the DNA TGTGCCAGCAGTTTATCGTCAGGGCTCGATGAGCAGTTCTTC.

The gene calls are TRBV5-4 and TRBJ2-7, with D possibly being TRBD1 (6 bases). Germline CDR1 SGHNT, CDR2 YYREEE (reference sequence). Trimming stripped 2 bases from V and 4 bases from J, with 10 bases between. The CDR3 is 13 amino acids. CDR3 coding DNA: TGTGCCAGCAGCTTCGGCAGGGGTTACGAGCAGTACTTC. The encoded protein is CASSFGRGYEQYF. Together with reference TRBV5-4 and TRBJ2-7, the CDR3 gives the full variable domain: ETGVTQSPTHLIKTRGQQVTLRCSSQSGHNTVSWYQQALGQGPQFIFQYYREEENGRGNFPPRFSGLQFPNYSSELNVNALELDDSALYLCASSFGRGYEQYFGPGTRLTVT.

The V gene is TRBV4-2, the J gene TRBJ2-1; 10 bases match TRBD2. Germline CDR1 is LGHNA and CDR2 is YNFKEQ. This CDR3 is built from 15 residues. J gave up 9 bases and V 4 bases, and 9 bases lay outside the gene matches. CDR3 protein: CASSPLAGEAGEQFF. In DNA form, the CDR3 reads TGTGCCAGCAGCCCCCTAGCGGGGGAGGCTGGTGAGCAGTTCTTC.